This record covers a single TCR beta chain. This clone's antigen is unknown. Per-base qualities were not stored, and no clone one base away is much larger. The time point tag for this specimen amounts to: late sampling 161 to 241 days after vaccination in a few convalescent patients. The treatment or condition label here, explained by the study, means: approximately nine-day PBMC culture with coronavirus spike peptide pools or control peptides (ViraFEST assay). The study used the ViraFEST assay, which expanded antigen-specific T cells with peptide pools and then identified expanded clonotypes by TCR sequencing. The positive SARS-CoV-2 PCR tests of the convalescent patients were dated from March to December 2020, before the Alpha, Beta and Delta variants emerged in the United States. Each well held 2.2 million or so PBMCs cultured with 9 to 10 ug/ml peptide pools in IMDM containing around 5.5% human AB serum and approximately 10 IU/ml IL-2. On days 3 and 7, half of the culture medium was replaced with fresh IL-2-containing medium. After roughly 11 days of culture, CD4+ T cells were isolated by negative selection with the EasySep CD4+ T cell isolation kit. PBMCs were separated from whole blood using Ficoll-Paque Plus gradient centrifugation and then either used fresh or cryopreserved at -140C. Each culture condition was generally run in triplicate wells.

Trimming at the junction amounts to 2 bases on V and 1 base on J, and the germline ends lie 8 bases apart. Taken from the germline V gene (reference sequence), the CDR1 and CDR2 loops are DFQATT and SNEGSKA. The CDR3, cysteine through phenylalanine, is 13 amino acids long. Only CDR3 DNA is held: 39 bases, read in frame from base 1. This entry comes from a study of vaccination and CD4 T cells after COVID-19 (dated by TCRdb to 2022 to 2024). As for the study more broadly: Convalescent patients had a positive SARS-CoV-2 result on nasal swab PCR, and of these patients, some 10 had mild disease and one had severe disease. For stimulating the cultures, overlapping spike peptide pools were used, derived from SARS-CoV-2 as well as from the common cold coronaviruses HCoV-NL63, HCoV-OC43 and HCoV-229E. For a few convalescent patients, samples were collected at an early post-vaccination timepoint (day 14) as well as at a late post-vaccination timepoint (days 161 to 241). Post-COVID blood samples from convalescent patients were collected a median of around 100 days after diagnosis, with a range of roughly 30 to 170 days. Post-vaccine blood samples were collected a median of approximately 72 days after the second vaccine dose, ranging from roughly 13 to 241 days. Each participant got two doses of either the Pfizer-BioNTech BNT162b2 vaccine (n=8) or the Moderna mRNA-1273 vaccine (n=2). As controls, cultures received a CEFX viral epitope pool (the positive control), an HIV-1 Nef peptide pool (the negative control), or no peptide at all. The spike-specific CD4+ TCR repertoire was compared before and after mRNA vaccination in over nine COVID-19 convalescent patients and several infection-naive healthy vaccine recipients. Six males and four females were included in the convalescent cohort, with two Hispanic individuals, seven Caucasians, two Asians and one multiracial person represented. Broader findings and caveats from the paper: Among convalescent patients, a median roughly 84% of the SARS-CoV-2-reactive clones seen after vaccination appeared only after vaccination, which suggests priming specific to the vaccine. Only a relatively small number of convalescent patients were included in the study, and early timepoints following natural infection were not analyzed. The median count of SARS-CoV-2-reactive clonotypes went up from around 21 after infection to roughly 38 after vaccination, although the change was not significant. Of the vaccine-specific clones found in convalescent patients, nearly all (304 of 307) were mono-reactive for SARS-CoV-2 spike instead of being cross-reactive with common cold coronaviruses.

Library method: PCR. DNA from cultured CD4+ T cells was subjected to TCR sequencing with the Oncomine TCR Beta short-read assay at the Johns Hopkins FTIC core. The QIAamp micro DNA kit was used to extract genomic DNA from the cultured CD4+ T cells. The Oncomine TCR Beta libraries from cultured CD4+ T cells were pooled using unique dual indexes and then sequenced on an Illumina iSeq 100. The source study handled its data this way. Non-productive sequences were removed, and CDR3s that did not start with C, did not end with F or W, or were shorter than 7 amino acids were discarded. The MANAFEST web application was used to identify antigen-specific clonotypes by comparing peptide-stimulated wells against reference wells and other culture wells. An FDR below 0.05, an odds ratio above 5, and a productive frequency above 0.1% in at least two of three replicate wells were required for clones to be considered positive. A clonotype counted as cross-reactive if it showed significant expansion both in the SARS-CoV-2 spike wells and in at least one common cold coronavirus spike condition. CDR3 homology was assessed with Levenshtein distances (stringdist) and unrooted phylogenetic trees (ape) in R version 3.6.1. The public sequencing data were trimmed at Q25 with fastp and processed into clonotypes with MiXCR by TCRdb, which kept only in-frame beta chains. Each CDR3 protein gets just one entry, which takes the most common genes and DNA from the rows behind it. TCRdb's processing, not the authors' own work, is the source of the V and J calls. This sample is represented by approximately 27,000 distinct CDR3 sequences; around 33% of them were singletons. Together, the top ten hold more than 3% of the sample.

The rearrangement joined TRBV20-1 to TRBJ1-1; the D region possibly corresponds to TRBD1 (6 bases align). This clonotype was sampled from a human donor who had recovered from COVID-19. The specimen was CD4+ T cells from blood, cultured in vitro, collected about 7 months after SARS-CoV-2 vaccination. CDR3 protein: CSARTTGNTEAFF. The DNA reads as follows: TGCAGTGCTAGAACGACAGGGAACACTGAAGCTTTCTTT.